Included here is one T cell receptor beta chain sequence, with context. This sample is part of a study of blood T cell repertoires in COVID-19. Germline V lookup: CDR1 MNHEY, CDR2 SMNVEV (reference sequence). V lost 6 bases to trimming and J lost 0 bases, with 9 bases between them. CDR3 length: 15 amino acids. Using immunoSEQ multiplex PCR, the repertoire was profiled, and TCRdb retains in-frame clones only, with some absent. Found here are around 320,000 clones, around 90% of them singletons; the top ten hold less than 2.5%. The specimen was peripheral blood. The TCR originated in a young man with active or convalescent COVID-19. This chain joins TRBV27 and TRBJ1-6, with D possibly TRBD1 on 6 matching bases. CDR3 in amino acids: CASRDRVSYNSPLHF. CDR3 DNA: TGTGCCAGCAGGGACAGAGTCTCCTATAATTCACCCCTCCACTTT.